This T cell receptor beta chain was found in a study of cytomegalovirus exposure and HLA in healthy donors. Whole-study findings and limits: The dataset shows that most TCR sequences were rare, while some public TCRs occurred in many donors. A missense variant in DCLRE1C was later tied to TCR beta V- and J-gene trimming. Researchers reported from a later analysis that most CMV-associated TCR beta chains appeared HLA-restricted. A highly shared variant cluster was judged a likely technical artifact.

With 60 Vbeta and 13 Jbeta primers, the PCR was carried out. Assay: immunoSEQ multiplex PCR; the TCRdb copy retains only in-frame clones and omits some. The repertoire table contains more than 140,000 clones. Germline trimming cut 2 bases from V and 11 bases from J; bases unmatched to any gene: 5. The CDR3 spans 14 residues. Germline-derived CDR1 and CDR2 are MDHEN and SYDVKM. A word on this clone: Its antigen is still unknown.

The sequenced sample consisted of PBMCs. The V call is TRBV28, the J call TRBJ2-3, with 12 bases matching TRBD2. The sequence came from a woman in her late teens or twenties in good health and CMV-seronegative. The CDR3 loop reads CASSLLAGGPRQYF. In DNA, the CDR3 is TGTGCCAGCAGTTTACTAGCGGGAGGGCCGAGGCAGTATTTT.